A single count supports the clone carrying this TCR beta chain. Method: immunoSEQ multiplex PCR; TCRdb's copy keeps in-frame clones and lacks some. This sample has about 200,000 clones, with 85% to 90% found just once. These data come from a study of T cell responses to AZD1222 COVID-19 vaccine. This CDR3 spans 17 amino acids. V was pared by 3 bases and J by 2 bases, with 18 bases between. Germline CDR1 and CDR2: KGHSH and LQKENI. This chain links TRBV18 with TRBJ2-3; D may be TRBD1 or TRBD2 (7 bases each). The sample here was peripheral blood, taken on day 0 of AZD1222 vaccination. The sequence derives from an adult in good health. The CDR3 is CASSPDPPGGATDTQYF. Here the CDR3 DNA reads TGTGCCAGCTCACCGGACCCACCAGGGGGGGCCACAGATACGCAGTATTTT.